The 20 T cell receptor beta chains in this list originate from one sample, sequenced in a study of T cell changes during pregnancy in multiple sclerosis. Here immunoSEQ multiplex PCR was the method, and the copy in TCRdb shows in-frame clones only, minus some. The repertoire consists of about 69,000 clones, with 90% to 95% occurring once and the leading ten covering under 0.3%. This sample comprised CD4+ T cells from peripheral blood mononuclear cells, obtained in the third trimester of pregnancy. The receptor source for this set is a female donor in good health, enrolled as a control in a pregnancy study.

The chain couples TRBV5-5 to TRBJ1-5; TRBD1 matches at 7 bases. The CDR3 length is 15 residues. V lost 0 bases to trimming and J lost 11 bases; unmatched junction nucleotides: 11. Germline assignment: CDR1 SGHKS and CDR2 YYEKEE (reference sequence). CDR3 region: CASSLGRDTQGAQHF. CDR3 sequence (DNA): TGTGCCAGCAGCTTGGGCCGGGACACCCAGGGGGCCCAGCATTTT.

The chain recombines TRBV5-4 with TRBJ1-2; 8 bases fit TRBD1. The CDR3 contains 15 residues. Germline-derived CDR1 and CDR2 are SGHNT and YYREEE (reference sequence). The V gene end was trimmed by 3 bases and the J gene end by 3 bases; junction bases not matched to a gene: 7. The CDR3 sequence is CASSSRTGRHYGYTF. The CDR3 region has the DNA TGTGCCAGCAGCTCGCGGACAGGGCGGCACTATGGCTACACCTTC.

The rearrangement links TRBV7-2 to TRBJ2-5, with a tentative D call TRBD2 (6 bases). V was cut by 1 base and J by 4 bases, with 10 bases left in between. CDR3 length equals 14 residues. The germline V gene encodes CDR1 SGHTA and CDR2 FQGNSA. CDR3 bases: TGTGCCAGCAGCTTAGGGAGGGTAAGAGAGACCCAGTACTTC. It translates to CASSLGRVRETQYF. Variable domain in full (rest from reference TRBV7-2 and TRBJ2-5): GAGVSQSPSNKVTEKGKDVELRCDPISGHTALYWYRQSLGQGLEFLIYFQGNSAPDKSGLPSDRFSAERTGGSVSTLTIQRTQQEDSAVYLCASSLGRVRETQYFGPGTRLLVL.

V usage is TRBV9 and J usage is TRBJ2-5; 8 positions agree with TRBD2. V gave up 3 bases and J gave up 6 bases; unmatched junction bases: 10. Germline V gene lookup returns CDR1 SGDLS and CDR2 YYNGEE. CDR3 length: 15 amino acids. Here the CDR3 reads CASSAPGTSLQTQYF. CDR3 sequence (DNA): TGTGCCAGCAGCGCCCCCGGGACTAGTCTGCAGACCCAGTACTTC.

The V gene is TRBV2, the J gene TRBJ2-5; TRBD1 agrees at 9 bases. There are 15 residues in the CDR3. J lost 5 bases, V lost 3 bases, and 7 bases had no gene match. CDR1 is SNHLY and CDR2 is FYNNEI in the germline V gene. CDR3 protein: CASSEGTGMWETQYF. In nucleotides, the CDR3 is TGTGCCAGCAGTGAGGGGACAGGGATGTGGGAGACCCAGTACTTC. The variable domain in full, with the rest retrieved from reference TRBV2 and TRBJ2-5, is EPEVTQTPSHQVTQMGQEVILRCVPISNHLYFYWYRQILGQKVEFLVSFYNNEISEKSEIFDDQFSVERPDGSNFTLKIRSTKLEDSAMYFCASSEGTGMWETQYFGPGTRLLVL.

V usage is TRBV30 and J usage is TRBJ2-3, with D perhaps matching TRBD2 (7 bases). This CDR3 region has 14 residues. Looked up from germline, CDR1 is GTSNPN and CDR2 is SVGIG (reference sequence). Trimming shortened V by 4 bases and J by 5 bases, and 16 bases separated the two germline ends. DNA for the CDR3: TGTGCCTGGACTAGGGGGGCGGGAGAAGATACGCAGTATTTT. It yields the protein CAWTRGAGEDTQYF.

The chain couples TRBV25-1 to TRBJ1-2, with TRBD1 matching 8 bases. The CDR3 has 14 residues. V shed 3 bases, J shed 8 bases, and the junction held 8 bases outside the gene matches. The germline V gene has CDR1 MGHDK and CDR2 SYGVNS. CDR3 DNA: TGTGCCAGCAGTGACCCAGACAGGGGTGAGGGCTACACCTTC. It translates to CASSDPDRGEGYTF.

The chain employs TRBV30 and TRBJ2-3; TRBD2 matches 8 bases. There are 14 residues in the CDR3. Germline CDR1 and CDR2: GTSNPN and SVGIG (reference sequence). The J segment lost 9 bases and the V segment lost 4 bases, leaving 12 bases of the junction unmatched. CDR3 in DNA: TGTGCCTGGAATCTCGGGGGGGGCCTACAAACGCAGTATTTT. It codes for CAWNLGGGLQTQYF.

J is TRBJ2-7 and V is TRBV11-2; weak D call: TRBD2 (6 bases). The V gene lost 3 bases and the J gene lost 2 bases, with 14 bases spanning the gap. Germline V gives CDR1 SGHAT, CDR2 FQNNGV. This CDR3 is 15 amino acids long. CDR3 bases: TGTGCCAGCAGCTTTGGGTTGGCGGGAACCTACGAGCAGTACTTC. It codes for CASSFGLAGTYEQYF.

The chain couples TRBV30 to TRBJ2-7, with TRBD1 matching over 11 bases. V lost 3 bases and J lost 6; bases outside the gene matches: 7. The length of the CDR3 is 14 residues. From germline, CDR1 is GTSNPN and CDR2 SVGIG (reference sequence). The CDR3 loop reads CAWRAGTGGGEQYF. As DNA, the CDR3 is TGTGCCTGGAGGGCCGGGACAGGGGGAGGCGAGCAGTACTTC.

V and J are TRBV5-1 and TRBJ2-7; D remains ambiguous. V lost 3 bases, J lost 2 bases, and 9 bases lay in between. CDR3 length equals 13 residues. CDR1 is SGHRS, CDR2 YFSETQ, per germline. CDR3: CASSSGSPYEQYF. As DNA, the CDR3 is TGCGCCAGCAGCTCCGGGTCCCCCTACGAGCAGTACTTC. Complete variable domain (other parts from reference TRBV5-1 and TRBJ2-7): KAGVTQTPRYLIKTRGQQVTLSCSPISGHRSVSWYQQTPGQGLQFLFEYFSETQRNKGNFPGRFSGRQFSNSRSEMNVSTLELGDSALYLCASSSGSPYEQYFGPGTRLTVT.

The gene calls are TRBV6-1 and TRBJ2-7, with a weak D call TRBD1 (6 bases). V was clipped by 4 bases and J by 4 bases, with 14 bases between them. The length of the CDR3 is 14 residues. In germline, CDR1 is MNHNS, CDR2 SASEGT. CDR3 DNA: TGTGCCAGCAGTGTCTCCGGGACACTTTACGAGCAGTACTTC. Translation gives CASSVSGTLYEQYF.

The chain joins TRBV7-6 to TRBJ2-3, with TRBD2 matching over 9 bases. Germline CDR1 SGHVS, CDR2 FNYEAQ. This CDR3 spans 17 amino acids. With V trimmed by 1 base and J by 2 bases, 7 bases remained unmatched. CDR3 amino acids: CASSLEGASGVTDTQYF. The DNA for the CDR3 is TGTGCCAGCAGCTTAGAGGGGGCTAGCGGGGTCACAGATACGCAGTATTTT.

The chain combines TRBV27 with TRBJ2-1, with D possibly TRBD1 on 6 matching bases. Germline lookup yields CDR1 MNHEY and CDR2 SMNVEV (reference sequence). CDR3 length: 13 residues. Deletions cut 6 bases from V and 5 bases from J, with 11 bases between. CDR3 nucleotides: TGTGCCAGCAGGGTGACAGGAAACAATGAGCAGTTCTTC. As protein: CASRVTGNNEQFF.

The chain has TRBV19 and TRBJ2-5, with TRBD2 matching over 10 bases. V trimming: 7 bases; J trimming: 4 bases; junction bases outside the gene matches: 6. This CDR3 has 14 residues. Germline assignment: CDR1 LNHDA and CDR2 SQIVND (reference sequence). This CDR3 is CASNSGGAPETQYF. As DNA, the CDR3 is TGTGCCAGTAACAGCGGGGGGGCCCCAGAGACCCAGTACTTC.

This sequence joins TRBV5-4 and TRBJ2-7; maybe TRBD1 (6 bases). Trimming left V 0 bases short and J 1 base short, with 8 bases between. The CDR3 has 14 residues. CDR1 SGHNT and CDR2 YYREEE come from the germline V gene (reference sequence). CDR3 region: CASSLGQVSYEQYF. The CDR3 DNA follows: TGTGCCAGCAGCTTGGGACAGGTATCCTACGAGCAGTACTTC.

This chain joins TRBV7-9 and TRBJ2-7, with D unclear. V gave up 3 bases and J gave up 0 bases, with 9 bases separating them. The CDR3 length is 14 residues. Germline lookup yields CDR1 SEHNR and CDR2 FQNEAQ (reference sequence). CDR3 region: CASSLGQSSYEQYF. The CDR3 nucleotides read TGTGCCAGCAGCTTGGGCCAGAGCTCCTACGAGCAGTACTTC.

The CDR3 DNA sequence: TGCAGCGTTCACGGACTAGCGGGGGCCCTAAGCTCCTACAATGAGCAGTTCTTC. The encoded protein is CSVHGLAGALSSYNEQFF. The rearrangement links TRBV29-1 to TRBJ2-1, with 13 bases matching TRBD2. CDR1 and CDR2 from the germline V gene are SQVTM and ANQGSEA. V dropped 5 bases and J dropped 0; count of bases not matched to a gene: 10. This CDR3 spans 18 amino acids.

The chain combines TRBV11-3 with TRBJ2-1; D might be TRBD1 (6 bases). V was trimmed by 5 bases and J by 2 bases, leaving 10 bases between them. Germline CDR1 SGHNT, CDR2 YENEEA. CDR3 length: 14 amino acids. CDR3 DNA sequence: TGTGCCAGCAGCCCAGGGGCGGCCTACAATGAGCAGTTCTTC. Protein product: CASSPGAAYNEQFF.

The V call is TRBV19, the J call TRBJ2-1; TRBD2 is a possible D gene (5 bases). This CDR3 region has 13 residues. Trimming took off 8 bases at V and 7 bases at J, with 15 bases between the two ends. Germline V gene sequence: CDR1 LNHDA, CDR2 SQIVND (reference sequence). The CDR3 bases are TGTGCCAGTGGGCGGGCTCGGATGAATGAGCAGTTCTTC. The encoded protein is CASGRARMNEQFF.